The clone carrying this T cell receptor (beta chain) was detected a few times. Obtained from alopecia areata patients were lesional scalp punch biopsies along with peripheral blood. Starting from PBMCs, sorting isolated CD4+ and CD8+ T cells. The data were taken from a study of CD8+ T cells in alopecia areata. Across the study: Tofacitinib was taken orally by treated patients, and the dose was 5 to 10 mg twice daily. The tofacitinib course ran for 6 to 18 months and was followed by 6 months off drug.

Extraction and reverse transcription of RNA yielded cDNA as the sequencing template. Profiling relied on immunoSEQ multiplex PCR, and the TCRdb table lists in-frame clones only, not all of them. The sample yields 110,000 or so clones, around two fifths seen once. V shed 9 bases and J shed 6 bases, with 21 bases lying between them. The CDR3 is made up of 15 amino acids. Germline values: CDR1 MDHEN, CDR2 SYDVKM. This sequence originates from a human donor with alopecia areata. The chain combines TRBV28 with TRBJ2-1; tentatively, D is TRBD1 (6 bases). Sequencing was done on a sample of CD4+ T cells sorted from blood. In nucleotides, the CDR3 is TGTGCCAGTGTCCCTGGGGGCTCCAGGTCCAATGAGCAGTTCTTC. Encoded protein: CASVPGGSRSNEQFF.